The T cell receptor (beta chain) under discussion was sequenced for a study of immune cell composition in non-small cell lung cancer. Turning to this clone: Its antigen is unidentified.

General study results and limits: Lung adenocarcinomas had lower top 10 clone scores and clonality than squamous tumours. It was not proven that tumour-reactive clones equal dominant tumour-associated clones. In adenocarcinoma, maximal tumour-associated clone frequency tracked TIL tumour reactivity.

Per the germline V gene, CDR1 is SGHKS and CDR2 is YYEKEE (reference sequence). The V end lost 1 base, the J end lost 1 base, and 9 bases lay between the germline ends. This CDR3 contains 15 residues. TCRdb's copy holds only in-frame clones and misses some; the assay was immunoSEQ multiplex PCR. The sample comprises around 2,100 clones, 82% of which are singletons, and 14% rests with the top ten. The receptor was derived from a human donor with non-small cell lung cancer. Sequenced: lung tumor tissue. The gene calls are TRBV5-5 and TRBJ2-1; D not certain. This chain's CDR3 is CASSLNGLSYNEQFF. For the CDR3, the DNA is TGTGCCAGCAGCTTGAACGGTCTATCCTACAATGAGCAGTTCTTC.